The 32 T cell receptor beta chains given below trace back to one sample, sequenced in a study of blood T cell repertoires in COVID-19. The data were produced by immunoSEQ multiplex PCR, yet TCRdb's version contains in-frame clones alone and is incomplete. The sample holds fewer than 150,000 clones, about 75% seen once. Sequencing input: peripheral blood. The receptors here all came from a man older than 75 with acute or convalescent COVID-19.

The CDR3 region is CASSPPSGGVNEQFF. Written as DNA, the CDR3 is TGTGCCAGCTCACCACCAAGCGGGGGGGTTAATGAGCAGTTCTTC. The chain carries TRBV18 and TRBJ2-1; 10 bases are shared with TRBD2. Germline CDR1 reads KGHSH; CDR2 reads LQKENI. Unmatched junction bases numbered 3, after V lost 0 bases and J lost 7 bases. The CDR3 runs 15 residues.

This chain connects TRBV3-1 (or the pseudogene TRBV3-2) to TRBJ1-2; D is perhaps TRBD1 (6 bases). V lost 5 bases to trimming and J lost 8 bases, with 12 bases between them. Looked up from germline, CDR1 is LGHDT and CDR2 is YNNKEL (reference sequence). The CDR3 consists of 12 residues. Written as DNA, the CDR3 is TGTGCCAGCAGCGTTGGACAGTTAGGCTACACCTTC. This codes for CASSVGQLGYTF.

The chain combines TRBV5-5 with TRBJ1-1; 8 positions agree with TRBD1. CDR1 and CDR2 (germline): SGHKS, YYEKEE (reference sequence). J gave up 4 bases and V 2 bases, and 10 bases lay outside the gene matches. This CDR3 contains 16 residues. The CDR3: CASSLLSGTGLTEAFF. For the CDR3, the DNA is TGTGCCAGCAGCTTACTGTCCGGGACAGGACTCACTGAAGCTTTCTTT.

The CDR3 sequence: CASSSGLHQPQHF. CDR3 DNA: TGTGCCAGCAGTTCTGGACTTCATCAGCCCCAGCATTTT. This chain links TRBV12-3 or TRBV12-4 with TRBJ1-5; D call uncertain. Deletions cut 4 bases from V and 5 bases from J, with 9 bases between. The CDR3 loop spans 13 amino acids.

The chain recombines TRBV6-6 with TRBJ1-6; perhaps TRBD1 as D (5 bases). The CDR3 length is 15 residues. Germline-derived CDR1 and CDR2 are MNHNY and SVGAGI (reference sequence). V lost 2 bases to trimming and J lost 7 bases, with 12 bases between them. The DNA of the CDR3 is TGTGCCAGCAGTTACGGCTGGGGCCCAAATTCACCCCTCCACTTT. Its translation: CASSYGWGPNSPLHF.

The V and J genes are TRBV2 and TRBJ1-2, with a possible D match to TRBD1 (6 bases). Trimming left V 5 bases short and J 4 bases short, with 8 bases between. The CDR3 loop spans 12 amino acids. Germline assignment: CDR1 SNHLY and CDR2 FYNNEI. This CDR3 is CASSPDSYGYTF. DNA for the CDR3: TGTGCCAGCAGTCCGGACAGCTATGGCTACACCTTC.

CDR3 protein: CSVEDRGTGGSYGYTF. In nucleotides, the CDR3 is TGCAGCGTTGAAGATCGGGGAACAGGGGGCTCCTATGGCTACACCTTC. The V gene is TRBV29-1, the J gene TRBJ1-2; 9 bases line up with TRBD1. This CDR3 is built from 16 residues. V shed 0 bases, J shed 4 bases, and the junction held 9 bases outside the gene matches. The germline V gene encodes CDR1 SQVTM and CDR2 ANQGSEA.

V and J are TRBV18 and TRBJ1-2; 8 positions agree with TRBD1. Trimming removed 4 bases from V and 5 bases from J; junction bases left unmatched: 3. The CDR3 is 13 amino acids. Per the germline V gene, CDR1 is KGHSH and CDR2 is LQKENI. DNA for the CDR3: TGTGCCAGCTCACTGGGACAGGATTATGGCTACACCTTC. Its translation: CASSLGQDYGYTF.

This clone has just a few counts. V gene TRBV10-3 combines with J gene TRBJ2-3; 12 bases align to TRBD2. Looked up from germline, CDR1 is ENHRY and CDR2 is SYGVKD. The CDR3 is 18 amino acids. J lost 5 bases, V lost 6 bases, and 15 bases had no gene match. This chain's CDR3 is CAISPSGGVRGELDTQYF. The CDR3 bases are TGTGCCATCAGCCCTAGCGGGGGGGTTCGAGGAGAGTTAGATACGCAGTATTTT.

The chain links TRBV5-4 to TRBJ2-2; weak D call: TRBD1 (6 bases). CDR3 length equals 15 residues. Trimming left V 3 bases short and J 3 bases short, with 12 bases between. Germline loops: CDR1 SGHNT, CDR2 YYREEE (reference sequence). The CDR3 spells CASSSETGYTGELFF. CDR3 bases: TGTGCCAGCAGCTCAGAAACAGGGTACACCGGGGAGCTGTTTTTT. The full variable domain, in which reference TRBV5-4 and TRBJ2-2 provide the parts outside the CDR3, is ETGVTQSPTHLIKTRGQQVTLRCSSQSGHNTVSWYQQALGQGPQFIFQYYREEENGRGNFPPRFSGLQFPNYSSELNVNALELDDSALYLCASSSETGYTGELFFGEGSRLTVL.

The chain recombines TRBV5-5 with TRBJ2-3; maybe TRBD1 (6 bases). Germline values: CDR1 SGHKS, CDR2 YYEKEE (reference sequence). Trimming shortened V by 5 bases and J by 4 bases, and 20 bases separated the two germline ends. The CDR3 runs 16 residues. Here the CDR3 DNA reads TGTGCCAGCAGTTTGCAGGGGACACGCGTGGCAGATACGCAGTATTTT. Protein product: CASSLQGTRVADTQYF.

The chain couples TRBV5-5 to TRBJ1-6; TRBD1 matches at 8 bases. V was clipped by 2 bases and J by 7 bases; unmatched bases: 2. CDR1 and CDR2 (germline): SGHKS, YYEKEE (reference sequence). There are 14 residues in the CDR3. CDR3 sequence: CASSFQGANSPLHF. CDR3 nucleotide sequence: TGTGCCAGCAGCTTCCAGGGGGCGAATTCACCCCTCCACTTT.

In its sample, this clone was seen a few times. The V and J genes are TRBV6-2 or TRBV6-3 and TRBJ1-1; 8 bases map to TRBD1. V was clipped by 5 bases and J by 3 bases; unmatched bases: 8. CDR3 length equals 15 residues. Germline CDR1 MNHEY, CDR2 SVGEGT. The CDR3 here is CASSRTGSFYTEAFF. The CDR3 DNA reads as TGTGCCAGCAGTCGGACAGGGTCTTTTTACACTGAAGCTTTCTTT.

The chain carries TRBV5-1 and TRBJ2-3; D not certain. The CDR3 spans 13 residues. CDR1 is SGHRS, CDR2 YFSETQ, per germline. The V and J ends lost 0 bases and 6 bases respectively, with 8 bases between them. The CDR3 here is CASSLGFGDTQYF. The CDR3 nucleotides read TGCGCCAGCAGCTTGGGATTCGGGGATACGCAGTATTTT.

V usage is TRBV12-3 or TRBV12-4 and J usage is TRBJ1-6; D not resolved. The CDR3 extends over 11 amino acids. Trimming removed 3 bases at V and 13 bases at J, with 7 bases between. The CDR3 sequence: CASSLPGPLHF. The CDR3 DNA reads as TGTGCCAGCAGTTTGCCGGGGCCCCTCCACTTT.

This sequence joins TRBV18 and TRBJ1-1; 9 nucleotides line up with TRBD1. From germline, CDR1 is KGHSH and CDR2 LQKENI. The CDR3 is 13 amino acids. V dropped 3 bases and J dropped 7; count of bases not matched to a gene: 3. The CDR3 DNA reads TGTGCCAGCTCACCCGGGACAGGGTTTGAAGCTTTCTTT. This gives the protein CASSPGTGFEAFF.

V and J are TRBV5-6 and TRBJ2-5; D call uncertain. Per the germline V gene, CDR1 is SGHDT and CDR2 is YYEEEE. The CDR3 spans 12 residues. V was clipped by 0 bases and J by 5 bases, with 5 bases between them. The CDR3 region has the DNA TGTGCCAGCAGCTTGGTTCCGGAGACCCAGTACTTC. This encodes CASSLVPETQYF.

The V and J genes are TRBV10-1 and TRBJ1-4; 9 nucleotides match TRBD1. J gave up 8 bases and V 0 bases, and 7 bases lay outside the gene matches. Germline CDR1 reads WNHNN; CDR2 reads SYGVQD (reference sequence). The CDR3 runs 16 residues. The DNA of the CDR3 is TGCGCCAGCAGTGAGTCCCGGGACAGGGTGACGGAAAAACTGTTTTTT. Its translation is CASSESRDRVTEKLFF.

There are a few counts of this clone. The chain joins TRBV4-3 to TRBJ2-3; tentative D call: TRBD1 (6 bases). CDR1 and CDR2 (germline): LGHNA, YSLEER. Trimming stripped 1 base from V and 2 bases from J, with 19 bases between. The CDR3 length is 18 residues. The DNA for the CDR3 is TGCGCCAGCAGCCAAGGGGAAACCGGGACACCGCTCACAGATACGCAGTATTTT. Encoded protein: CASSQGETGTPLTDTQYF.

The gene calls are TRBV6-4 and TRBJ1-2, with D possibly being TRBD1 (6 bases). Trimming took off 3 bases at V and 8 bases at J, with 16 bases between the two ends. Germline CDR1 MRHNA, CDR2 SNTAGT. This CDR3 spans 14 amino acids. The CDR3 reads CASSDGDTRTGYTF. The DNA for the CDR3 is TGTGCCAGCAGTGATGGGGACACCCGAACCGGCTACACCTTC.

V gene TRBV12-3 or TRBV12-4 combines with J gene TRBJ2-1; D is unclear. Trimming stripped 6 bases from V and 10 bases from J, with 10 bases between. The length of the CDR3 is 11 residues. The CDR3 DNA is TGTGCCAGCAGGTCGATTAGCGAGCAGTTCTTC. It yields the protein CASRSISEQFF.

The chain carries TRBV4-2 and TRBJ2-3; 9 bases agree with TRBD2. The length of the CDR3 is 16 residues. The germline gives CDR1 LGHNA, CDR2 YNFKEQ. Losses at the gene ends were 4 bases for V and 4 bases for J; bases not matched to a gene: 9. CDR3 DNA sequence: TGTGCCAGCAGCCGCCCTAGGGCGGGGGGGCCAGATACGCAGTATTTT. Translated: CASSRPRAGGPDTQYF.

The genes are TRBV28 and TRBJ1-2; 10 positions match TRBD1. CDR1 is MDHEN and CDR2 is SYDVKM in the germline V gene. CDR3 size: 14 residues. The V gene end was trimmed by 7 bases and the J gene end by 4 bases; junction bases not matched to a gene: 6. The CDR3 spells CASTRTGGPYGYTF. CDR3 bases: TGTGCCAGCACTCGGACAGGGGGGCCCTATGGCTACACCTTC.

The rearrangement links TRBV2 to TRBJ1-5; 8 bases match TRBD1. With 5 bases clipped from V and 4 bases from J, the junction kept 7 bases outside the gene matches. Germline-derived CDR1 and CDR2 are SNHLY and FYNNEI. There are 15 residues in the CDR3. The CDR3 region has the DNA TGTGCCAGCAGTTCGTCTACAGGGGGAAATCAGCCCCAGCATTTT. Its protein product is CASSSSTGGNQPQHF. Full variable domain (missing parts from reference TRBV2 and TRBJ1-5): EPEVTQTPSHQVTQMGQEVILRCVPISNHLYFYWYRQILGQKVEFLVSFYNNEISEKSEIFDDQFSVERPDGSNFTLKIRSTKLEDSAMYFCASSSSTGGNQPQHFGDGTRLSIL.

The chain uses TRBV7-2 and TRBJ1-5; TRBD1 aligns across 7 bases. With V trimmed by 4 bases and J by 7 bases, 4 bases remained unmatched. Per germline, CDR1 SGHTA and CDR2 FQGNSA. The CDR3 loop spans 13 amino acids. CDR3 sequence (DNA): TGTGCCAGCAGCTCCTGGGACAGCCAGCCCCAGCATTTT. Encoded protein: CASSSWDSQPQHF.

The CDR3 loop is CASSPSLAGAGEQYF. CDR3 nucleotides: TGTGCCAGCAGCCCATCATTAGCGGGGGCTGGCGAGCAGTACTTC. The chain recombines TRBV3-1 (or the pseudogene TRBV3-2) with TRBJ2-7; 9 bases agree with TRBD2. Germline CDR1 reads LGHDT; CDR2 reads YNNKEL (reference sequence). The V gene end was trimmed by 4 bases and the J gene end by 6 bases; junction bases not matched to a gene: 10. CDR3 length: 15 residues.

In DNA, the CDR3 is TGTGCCAGCAGCCCTAGCGGGGGATCGAGGGAGCAGTACTTC. This codes for CASSPSGGSREQYF. The chain uses TRBV7-2 and TRBJ2-7, with TRBD2 identical over 10 bases. Trimming at V came to 5 bases and at J to 7 bases, leaving 8 bases not matched to a gene. Germline CDR1 and CDR2: SGHTA and FQGNSA. CDR3 length: 14 residues.

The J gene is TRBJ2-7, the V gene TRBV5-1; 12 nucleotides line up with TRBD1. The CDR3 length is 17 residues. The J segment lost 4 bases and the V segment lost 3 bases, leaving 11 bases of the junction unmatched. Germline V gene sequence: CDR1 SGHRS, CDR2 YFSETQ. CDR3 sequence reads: CASSSGAGTGGLYEQYF. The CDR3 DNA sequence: TGCGCCAGCAGCTCGGGGGCCGGGACAGGGGGCCTATACGAGCAGTACTTC.

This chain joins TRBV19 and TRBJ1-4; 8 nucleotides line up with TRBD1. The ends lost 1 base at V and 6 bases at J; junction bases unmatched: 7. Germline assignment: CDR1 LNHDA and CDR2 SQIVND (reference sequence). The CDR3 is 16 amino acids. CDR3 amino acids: CASSIGTGYYHEKLFF. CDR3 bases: TGTGCCAGTAGTATAGGGACAGGGTATTATCATGAAAAACTGTTTTTT.

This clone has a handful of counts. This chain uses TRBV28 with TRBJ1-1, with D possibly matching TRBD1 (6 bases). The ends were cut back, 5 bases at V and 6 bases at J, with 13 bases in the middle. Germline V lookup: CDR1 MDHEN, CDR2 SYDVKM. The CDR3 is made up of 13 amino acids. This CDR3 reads CASSVQGRSEAFF. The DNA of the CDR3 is TGTGCCAGCAGTGTACAGGGTAGGTCTGAAGCTTTCTTT.

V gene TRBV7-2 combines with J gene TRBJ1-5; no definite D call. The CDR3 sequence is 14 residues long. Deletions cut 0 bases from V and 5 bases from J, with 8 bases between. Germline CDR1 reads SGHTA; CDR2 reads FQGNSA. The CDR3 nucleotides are TGTGCCAGCAGCTTAGCGGAGGGCTATCAGCCCCAGCATTTT. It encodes CASSLAEGYQPQHF.

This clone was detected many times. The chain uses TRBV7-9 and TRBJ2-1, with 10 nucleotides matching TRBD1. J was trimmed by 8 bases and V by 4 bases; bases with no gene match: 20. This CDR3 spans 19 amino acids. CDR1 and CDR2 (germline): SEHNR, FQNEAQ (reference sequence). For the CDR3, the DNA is TGTGCCAGCAGCTCCAAAAGCCTCCGGGACAGGGGTACATGGGATGAGCAGTTCTTC. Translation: CASSSKSLRDRGTWDEQFF. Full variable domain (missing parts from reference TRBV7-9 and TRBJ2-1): DTGVSQNPRHKITKRGQNVTFRCDPISEHNRLYWYRQTLGQGPEFLTYFQNEAQLEKSRLLSDRFSAERPKGSFSTLEIQRTEQGDSAMYLCASSSKSLRDRGTWDEQFFGPGTRLTVL.